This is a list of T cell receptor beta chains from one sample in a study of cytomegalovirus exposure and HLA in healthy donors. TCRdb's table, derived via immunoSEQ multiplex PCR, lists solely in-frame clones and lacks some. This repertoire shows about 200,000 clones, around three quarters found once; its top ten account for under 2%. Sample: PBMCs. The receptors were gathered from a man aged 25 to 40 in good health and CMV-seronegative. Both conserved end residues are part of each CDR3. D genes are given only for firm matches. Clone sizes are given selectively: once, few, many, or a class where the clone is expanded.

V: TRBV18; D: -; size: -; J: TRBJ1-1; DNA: TGTGCCAGCTCACCCGTTGGTTTTGCGGGTGAAGCTTTCTTT; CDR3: CASSPVGFAGEAFF
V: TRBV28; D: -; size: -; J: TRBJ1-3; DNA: TGTGCCGGCAGTTACGGGGGATCTGGAAACACCATATATTTT; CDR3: CAGSYGGSGNTIYF
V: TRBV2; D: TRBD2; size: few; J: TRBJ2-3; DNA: TGTGCCAGCAGTAGACAGGGACTAGCGACAGATACGCAGTATTTT; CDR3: CASSRQGLATDTQYF
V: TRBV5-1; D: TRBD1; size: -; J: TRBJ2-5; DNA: TGCGCCAGCAGCGCTACCGGACAGGGTATGGAGACCCAGTACTTC; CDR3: CASSATGQGMETQYF
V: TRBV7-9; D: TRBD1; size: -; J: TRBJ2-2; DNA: TGTGCCAGCAGCCTAGGGACAGCGAACACCGGGGAGCTGTTTTTT; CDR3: CASSLGTANTGELFF
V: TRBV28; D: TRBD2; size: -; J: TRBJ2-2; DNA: TGTGCCAGCAGTTCCAATAGCGGGAGCGTTACCGGGGAGCTGTTTTTT; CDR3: CASSSNSGSVTGELFF
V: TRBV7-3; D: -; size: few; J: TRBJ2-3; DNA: TGTGCCAGCAGCCCAAGCACAGATACGCAGTATTTT; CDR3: CASSPSTDTQYF
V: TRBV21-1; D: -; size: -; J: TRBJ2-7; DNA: TGTGCCAGCAGCAATTGGCGGGTTGCTGATAGGAACCCCTACGAGCAGTACTTC; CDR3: CASSNWRVADRNPYEQYF
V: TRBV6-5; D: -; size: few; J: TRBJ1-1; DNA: TGTGCCAGCAGTCAAACAGGGTCTTCTGAAGCTTTCTTT; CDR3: CASSQTGSSEAFF
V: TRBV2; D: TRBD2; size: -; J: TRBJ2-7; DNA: TGTGCCAGCCTGGAACTGACTAGCGTTTCCTACGAGCAGTACTTC; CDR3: CASLELTSVSYEQYF
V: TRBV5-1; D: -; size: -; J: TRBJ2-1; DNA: TGCGCCAGCAGGCCGGTCCGGACACAGGGATTTGGTGAGCAGTTCTTC; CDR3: CASRPVRTQGFGEQFF
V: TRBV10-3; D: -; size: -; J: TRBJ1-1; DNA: TGTGCCATCAGTGAGTCGCTCGCAGGACTGACGAACACTGAAGCTTTCTTT; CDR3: CAISESLAGLTNTEAFF
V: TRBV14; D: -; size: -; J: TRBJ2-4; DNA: TGTGCCAGCAGCCAGCTAACAGGGTTCGGAAACATTCAGTACTTC; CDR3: CASSQLTGFGNIQYF
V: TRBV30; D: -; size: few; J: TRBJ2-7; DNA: TGTGCCTGGAAGAGGACAGAATATTCCTACGAGCAGTACTTC; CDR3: CAWKRTEYSYEQYF
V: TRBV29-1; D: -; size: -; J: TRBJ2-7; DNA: TGCAGCGTTGGAGCTTCGAGTTCCTACGAGCAGTACTTC; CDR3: CSVGASSSYEQYF
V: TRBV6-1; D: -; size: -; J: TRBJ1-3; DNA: TGTGCCAGCAGTGAAGCGTTGGGGGCCTCTGGAAACACCATATATTTT; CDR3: CASSEALGASGNTIYF
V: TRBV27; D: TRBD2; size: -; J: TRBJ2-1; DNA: TGTGCCAGCAGTTTGAGTAGCGGGAGTGCCTACAATGAGCAGTTCTTC; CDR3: CASSLSSGSAYNEQFF
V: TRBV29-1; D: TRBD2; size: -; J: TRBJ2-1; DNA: TGCAGCGTTGCGGGGACTAGCGGGAGGGAGTCCTACAATGAGCAGTTCTTC; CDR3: CSVAGTSGRESYNEQFF
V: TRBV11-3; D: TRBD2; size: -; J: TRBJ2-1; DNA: TGTGCCAGCAGCTTATCCCGACTAGCGGGAAAAAAAAACAATGAGCAGTTCTTC; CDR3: CASSLSRLAGKKNNEQFF
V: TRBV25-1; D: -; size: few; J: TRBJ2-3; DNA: TGTGCCAGCAGTGAAAGTAACGCGGGCAGGACTAGCACAGATACGCAGTATTTT; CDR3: CASSESNAGRTSTDTQYF
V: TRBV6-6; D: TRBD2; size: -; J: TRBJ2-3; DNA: TGTGCCAGCAGCCGACTAGCGGGGACCTCCACAGATACGCAGTATTTT; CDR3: CASSRLAGTSTDTQYF
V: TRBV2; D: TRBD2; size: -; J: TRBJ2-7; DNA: TGTGCCAGCAGTGAATCTAGCGGGAGGGGCGAGCAGTACTTC; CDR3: CASSESSGRGEQYF
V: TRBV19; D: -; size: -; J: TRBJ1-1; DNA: TGTGCCAGTAGTATAGGGGGAGGAGAGATGAACACTGAAGCTTTCTTT; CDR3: CASSIGGGEMNTEAFF
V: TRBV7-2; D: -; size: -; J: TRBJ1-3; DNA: TGTGCCAGCAGCTTAGTGGGTGGCGGCTCTGGAAACACCATATATTTT; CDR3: CASSLVGGGSGNTIYF
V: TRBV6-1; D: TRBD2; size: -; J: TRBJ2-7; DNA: TGTGCCAGCAGTCCCCTGGGAGGGCACCCCTACGAGCAGTACTTC; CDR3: CASSPLGGHPYEQYF
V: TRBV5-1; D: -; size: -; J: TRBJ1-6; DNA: TGCGCCACTAGTAGAGGGGACATGGGCGGTTCACCCCTCCACTTT; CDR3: CATSRGDMGGSPLHF
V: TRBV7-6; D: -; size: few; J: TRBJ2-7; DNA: TGTGCCAGCAGCTACTCCCCCAGGGTAGAAGGCTACGAGCAGTACTTC; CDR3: CASSYSPRVEGYEQYF
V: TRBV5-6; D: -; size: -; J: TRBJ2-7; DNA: TGTGCCAGCAGCTTCAGGGACACTAAACACTACGAGCAGTACTTC; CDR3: CASSFRDTKHYEQYF
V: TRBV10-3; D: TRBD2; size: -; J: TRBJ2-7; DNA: TGTGCCATCAGTGGCGGGCTAGCGGGAGGGGCCTACGAGCAGTACTTC; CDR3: CAISGGLAGGAYEQYF
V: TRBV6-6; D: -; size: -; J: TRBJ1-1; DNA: TGTGCCACCTCCGGGGAACAGAACACTGAAGCTTTCTTT; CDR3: CATSGEQNTEAFF
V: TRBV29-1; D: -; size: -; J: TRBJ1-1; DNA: TGCAGCGTTGAGGGCCAACTGAACACTGAAGCTTTCTTT; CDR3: CSVEGQLNTEAFF
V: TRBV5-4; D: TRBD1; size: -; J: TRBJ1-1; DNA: TGTGCCAGCAGCCTACCGACAGGGGCCATGAACACTGAAGATTTCTTT; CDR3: CASSLPTGAMNTEDFF
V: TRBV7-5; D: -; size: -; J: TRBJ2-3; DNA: TGTGTCAGAAGCTTGAAACTTTATAAAACCACAGATACGCAGTATTTT; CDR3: CVRSLKLYKTTDTQYF
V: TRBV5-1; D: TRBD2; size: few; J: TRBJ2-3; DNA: TGCGCCAGCAGCATTAGCGGGAGTCAAGATACGCAGTATTTT; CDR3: CASSISGSQDTQYF
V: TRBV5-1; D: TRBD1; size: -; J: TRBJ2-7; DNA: TGCGCCAGCAGCGAACCAGGGGGTTACGAGCAGTACTTC; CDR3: CASSEPGGYEQYF
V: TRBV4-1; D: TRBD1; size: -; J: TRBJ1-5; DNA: TGCGCCAGCAGCCACGGACAGGGTGCGGGGCAGCCCCAGCATTTT; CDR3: CASSHGQGAGQPQHF
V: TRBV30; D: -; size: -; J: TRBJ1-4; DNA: TGTGCCTGGAGGGACAGCGAGCGAAATGAAAAACTGTTTTTT; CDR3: CAWRDSERNEKLFF
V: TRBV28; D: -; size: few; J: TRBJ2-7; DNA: TGTGCCAGCAGCTCCATTTATGCCGGGACCTACGAGCAGTACTTC; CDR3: CASSSIYAGTYEQYF
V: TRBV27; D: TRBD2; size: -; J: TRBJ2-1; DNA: TGTGCCAGCAGTCAGCGGGAGGCTATCAATGAGCAGTTCTTC; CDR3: CASSQREAINEQFF
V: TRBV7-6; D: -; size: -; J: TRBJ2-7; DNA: TGTGCCAGCAGCCGGGGTGAATACGAGCAGTACTTC; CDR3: CASSRGEYEQYF
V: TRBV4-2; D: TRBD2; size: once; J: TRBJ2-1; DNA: TGTGCCAGCAGCCAGGAGCCGCATAGGCGTCTAGCGGGAGGGAATGAGCAGTTCTTC; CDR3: CASSQEPHRRLAGGNEQFF
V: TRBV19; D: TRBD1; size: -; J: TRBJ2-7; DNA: TGTGCCAGTAGTTTTACAGGGGACACCTACGAGCAGTACTTC; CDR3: CASSFTGDTYEQYF
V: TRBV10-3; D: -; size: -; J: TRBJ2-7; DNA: TGTGCCATCAGAGGGACAACCGCCTCCTACGAGCAGTACTTC; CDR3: CAIRGTTASYEQYF
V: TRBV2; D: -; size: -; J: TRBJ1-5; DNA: TGTGCCAGCAGTATACAATATCAGCCCCAGCATTTT; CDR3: CASSIQYQPQHF
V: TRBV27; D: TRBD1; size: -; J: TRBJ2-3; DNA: TGTGCCAGCAGTTCGATTACCCGGGACAGAAACTCCGGGTCTAGCACAGATACGCAGTATTTT; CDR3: CASSSITRDRNSGSSTDTQYF
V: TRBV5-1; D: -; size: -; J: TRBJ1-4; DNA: TGCGCCAGCAGCCCAACAGGGACTAATGAAAAACTGTTTTTT; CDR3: CASSPTGTNEKLFF
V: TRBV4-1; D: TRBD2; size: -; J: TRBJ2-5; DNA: TGCGCCAGCAGCCCGCGGGAGATCCAAGAGACCCAGTACTTC; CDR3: CASSPREIQETQYF
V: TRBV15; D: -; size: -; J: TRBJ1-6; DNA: TGTGCCACCAGCAGGGAGAATTCACCCCTCCACTTT; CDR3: CATSRENSPLHF
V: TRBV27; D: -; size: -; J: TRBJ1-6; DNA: TGTGCCAGCAGTTGGGGGGTTTCACCCCTCCACTTT; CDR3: CASSWGVSPLHF
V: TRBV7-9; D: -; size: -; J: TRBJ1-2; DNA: TGTGCCAGCAGTTCGGACAGTCAAAACTATGGCTACACCTTC; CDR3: CASSSDSQNYGYTF
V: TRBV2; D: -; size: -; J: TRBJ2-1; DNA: TGTGCCAGCAGTGAATTAGACTACAATGAGCAGTTCTTC; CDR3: CASSELDYNEQFF
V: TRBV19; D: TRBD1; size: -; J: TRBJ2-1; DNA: TGTGCCAGTAGTGTGAGGGGGCAGGGCCGGTACAATGAGCAGTTCTTC; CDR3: CASSVRGQGRYNEQFF
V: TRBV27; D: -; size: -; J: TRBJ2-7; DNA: TGTGCCAGCAGTAGACTAGTCGGCGAGCAGTACTTC; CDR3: CASSRLVGEQYF
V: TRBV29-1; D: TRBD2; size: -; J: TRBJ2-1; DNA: TGCAGCGTCGAACTAACTAGCGGGAGCTACAATGAGCAGTTCTTC; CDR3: CSVELTSGSYNEQFF
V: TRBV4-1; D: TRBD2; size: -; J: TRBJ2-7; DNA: TGCGCCAGCAGCCAAGATTCGGTAGCGGGAGCAACCTCCTACGAGCAGTACTTC; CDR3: CASSQDSVAGATSYEQYF
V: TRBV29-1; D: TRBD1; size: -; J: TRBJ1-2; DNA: TGCAGCGTTCTTCGGACAGGGAGGGTCTATGGCTACACCTTC; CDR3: CSVLRTGRVYGYTF
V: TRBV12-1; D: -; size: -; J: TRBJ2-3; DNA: TGTGCCAGCAGCTTTGGCGGTAGCGGGCCCATCACAGATACGCAGTATTTT; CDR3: CASSFGGSGPITDTQYF
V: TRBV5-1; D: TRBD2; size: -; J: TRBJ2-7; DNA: TGCGCCAGCAGCTTAAAAGGGACTAGCGGGAGCACCTACGAGCAGTACTTC; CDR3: CASSLKGTSGSTYEQYF
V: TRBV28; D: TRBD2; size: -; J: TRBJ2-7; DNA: TGTGCCAGCAGTACAGACGGACTAGCGGGCCTCTACGAGCAGTACTTC; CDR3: CASSTDGLAGLYEQYF
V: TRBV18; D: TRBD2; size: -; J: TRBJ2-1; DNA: TGTGCCAGCGCAAGGGGACTAGCGGGAGATGAGCAGTTCTTC; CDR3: CASARGLAGDEQFF